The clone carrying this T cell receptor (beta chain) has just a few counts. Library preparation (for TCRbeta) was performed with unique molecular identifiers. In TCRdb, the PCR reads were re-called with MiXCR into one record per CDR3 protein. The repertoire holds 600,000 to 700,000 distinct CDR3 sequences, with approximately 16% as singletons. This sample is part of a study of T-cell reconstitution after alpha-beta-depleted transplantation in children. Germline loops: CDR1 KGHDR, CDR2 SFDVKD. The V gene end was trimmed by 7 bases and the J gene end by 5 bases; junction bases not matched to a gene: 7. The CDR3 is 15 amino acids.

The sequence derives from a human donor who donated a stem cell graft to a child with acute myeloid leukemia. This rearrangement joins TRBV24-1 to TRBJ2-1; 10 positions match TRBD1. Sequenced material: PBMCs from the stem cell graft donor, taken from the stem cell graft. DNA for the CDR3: TGTGCCACCAGCATGACAGGGGGCCTTAACAATGAGCAGTTCTTC. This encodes CATSMTGGLNNEQFF.